The rows below give T cell receptor beta chains drawn from one sample of a study of shared clonotypes between healthy human individuals. Sequencing used immunoSEQ multiplex PCR; TCRdb keeps in-frame clones, though not all of them. This table has nearly 1 million clones, roughly 72% appearing once. Sample: memory CD4+ T cells sorted from blood. The receptors stem from a man aged 18 to 29 in good health. CDR3s include the opening cysteine and the closing phenylalanine or tryptophan. A D gene is named only where the DNA matches it firmly. The size of a clone is reported for some rows only, either as once, few or many, or as a class for expanded clones.

DNA	CDR3	size	J	D	V
TGCGCCAGCAGAGCCGGGACAGGGTATGGGGAAGCCTTCTTT	CASRAGTGYGEAFF	.	TRBJ1-1	TRBD1	TRBV5-1
TGTGCCAGCAGTTTGGCCCGGGGACTAGCGGGGGGTGGCACAGATACGCAGTATTTT	CASSLARGLAGGGTDTQYF	many	TRBJ2-3	TRBD2	TRBV28
TGCGCCAGCAGCTCCGACGGTACGAGGGAGACCCAGTACTTC	CASSSDGTRETQYF	.	TRBJ2-5	.	TRBV5-1
TGTGCCAGCAGCTCCGGTTGGGAGTACGGCTACACCTTC	CASSSGWEYGYTF	.	TRBJ1-2	.	TRBV11-2
TGTGCCAGCAGCCCAGGGACAGGGGGCGGCACTGAAGCTTTCTTT	CASSPGTGGGTEAFF	.	TRBJ1-1	TRBD1	TRBV7-9
TGTGCCAGCAGAGTGGCTACATCCTACGAGCAGTACTTC	CASRVATSYEQYF	.	TRBJ2-7	.	TRBV28
TGTGCCAGCAGTGAACTAGCGAGGACCACCGGGGAGCTGTTTTTT	CASSELARTTGELFF	few	TRBJ2-2	.	TRBV6-1
TGCGCCAGCAGCTTGGAGGCAGGGGGCGGAAACATTCAGTACTTC	CASSLEAGGGNIQYF	.	TRBJ2-4	TRBD1	TRBV5-1
TGTGCCTGGAGTGAATTCACTGGCTACACCTTC	CAWSEFTGYTF	.	TRBJ1-2	.	TRBV30
TGTGCCAGCAGCAAAATCTTTCCGGGACAGGGCTATGGCTACACCTTC	CASSKIFPGQGYGYTF	.	TRBJ1-2	TRBD1	TRBV5-6
TGCGCCAGCAGCCCGAGGACAAACGGGGACACTGAAGCTTTCTTT	CASSPRTNGDTEAFF	many	TRBJ1-1	.	TRBV5-1
TGTGCCAGTAGTGGACTCTCGAATGAAAAACTGTTTTTT	CASSGLSNEKLFF	.	TRBJ1-4	.	TRBV19
TGTGCTAGCAGCCCGGGAACAGGGTATGATGAGCAGTTCTTC	CASSPGTGYDEQFF	.	TRBJ2-1	.	TRBV7-7
TGTGCCAGCAGAGCGGGGAGCCAGCCCCAGCATTTT	CASRAGSQPQHF	.	TRBJ1-5	.	TRBV6-1
TGTGCCAGCAGTGGGGACGGCGGGAGAGGCGCGAACACCGGGGAGCTGTTTTTT	CASSGDGGRGANTGELFF	.	TRBJ2-2	TRBD2	TRBV25-1
TGTGCCAGCAGTGAGACAGCCATACTGAACACTGAAGCTTTCTTT	CASSETAILNTEAFF	few	TRBJ1-1	.	TRBV25-1
TGTGCCAGCAGCTTAAATGGGGACACCATGAACACTGAAGCTTTCTTT	CASSLNGDTMNTEAFF	.	TRBJ1-1	.	TRBV11-2
TGTGCCAGCAGCCGGACAGGCCTGAACACTGAAGCTTTCTTT	CASSRTGLNTEAFF	.	TRBJ1-1	TRBD1	TRBV5-6
TGTGCCAGCAGCGCCCCTGTGGGAGAAGGAAGGAGAGAGACCCAGTACTTC	CASSAPVGEGRRETQYF	.	TRBJ2-5	.	TRBV9
TGTGCCACCAGCAGAGATTTCTCAAGTAAGACCCAGTACTTC	CATSRDFSSKTQYF	.	TRBJ2-5	.	TRBV15
TGTGCCAGCAGCATGGTAGCGAACACCGGGGAGCTGTTTTTT	CASSMVANTGELFF	many	TRBJ2-2	.	TRBV7-3
TGCGCCAGCAGCCTTCACAGGGGGCTGGGAGCCTACGAGCAGTACTTC	CASSLHRGLGAYEQYF	.	TRBJ2-7	TRBD1	TRBV5-1
TGCGCCAGCAGCCAAGGGCGGGGACAGGGGGCGACTAATGAAAAACTGTTTTTT	CASSQGRGQGATNEKLFF	.	TRBJ1-4	TRBD1	TRBV4-3
TGCGCCAGCAGCCTCAACAGGGGGTTAAGTGGAAACACCATATATTTT	CASSLNRGLSGNTIYF	.	TRBJ1-3	TRBD1	TRBV4-1
TGTGCCAGCAGTTCTCCCGGGACTAGCGGAGTCGAGCAGTTCTTC	CASSSPGTSGVEQFF	many	TRBJ2-1	TRBD2	TRBV6-5
TGTGCCAGCAGCTTATCTGTGGGGAACTACGAGCAGTACTTC	CASSLSVGNYEQYF	.	TRBJ2-7	.	TRBV7-2